These 21 T cell receptor beta chains were sequenced from one sample in a study of read filtering for tumor transcriptome and immune sequencing. From around 0.4 ug of RNA, a library with molecular barcoded alpha/delta and beta/gamma adaptors was made. A single record per CDR3 protein comes from TCRdb applying MiXCR to the reads. Here the sample spans some 40,000 distinct CDR3 sequences, over 9.5% being singletons. Specimen: a population of CD138-negative cells sorted from bone marrow. The receptors come from a donor at least 40 years old with multiple myeloma.

This clonotype was seen many times. The junction and the germline gene differ at one end; a read error may be behind it. CDR3 bases: TGCGCCAGCAGCCTTGGAGGGGGAGAGACCCAGTACTTC. Its protein product is CASSLGGGETQYF. The chain carries TRBV5-4 and TRBJ2-5, with D perhaps matching TRBD1 or TRBD2 (6 bases each). The CDR3 is 13 amino acids. The germline V gene encodes CDR1 SGHNT and CDR2 YYREEE (reference sequence).

The sample holds many counts of this clonotype. The chain joins TRBV4-1 to TRBJ2-1; TRBD2 might be the D (6 bases). This CDR3 has 14 amino acids. Trimming left V 3 bases short and J 7 bases short, with 13 bases between. In germline, CDR1 is MGHRA, CDR2 YSYEKL. Here the CDR3 DNA reads TGCGCCAGCAGCCACCCGACTGGGAGGAATGAGCAGTTCTTC. Translating gives CASSHPTGRNEQFF.

Notes on this clonotype: The CDR3 carries no conserved terminal phenylalanine or tryptophan, so it likely arises from a read error. This sequence joins TRBV20-1 and TRBJ2-5; D gene ambiguous. CDR1 is DFQATT and CDR2 is SNEGSKA in the germline V gene (reference sequence). Trimming left V 4 bases short and J 2 bases short, with 8 bases between. The CDR3 sequence is 12 residues long. This CDR3 is CSATLLQETQYS. The CDR3 nucleotides are TGCAGTGCTACTCTATTACAAGAGACCCAGTACTCC.

This clonotype was counted at least ten times. The chain has TRBV7-8 and TRBJ2-6; D not certain. Looked up from germline, CDR1 is SGHVS and CDR2 is FQNEAQ. The CDR3 runs 15 residues. V was shortened by 6 bases and J by 1 base, with 10 bases between the two germline ends. CDR3 DNA sequence: TGTGCCAGCAGAGCTTATGGGTCTGGGGCCAACGTCCTGACTTTC. The encoded protein is CASRAYGSGANVLTF.

This clonotype occurred many times. The chain uses TRBV15 and TRBJ2-5, with D perhaps TRBD2 (6 bases). Germline V gene lookup returns CDR1 LNHNV and CDR2 YYDKDF (reference sequence). The CDR3 is 14 amino acids. V shed 0 bases and J shed 5 bases, with 10 bases lying between them. The CDR3 spells CATSREGGGETQYF. The CDR3 DNA reads TGTGCCACCAGCAGAGAGGGCGGAGGGGAGACCCAGTACTTC.

In this sample, this clonotype turned up many times. The chain has TRBV5-1 and TRBJ2-3, with no clear D. The CDR3 extends over 16 amino acids. Germline V lookup: CDR1 SGHRS, CDR2 YFSETQ. Trimming shortened V by 0 bases and J by 2 bases, and 13 bases separated the two germline ends. CDR3 amino acids: CASSLAPQRFTDTQYF. The DNA of the CDR3 is TGCGCCAGCAGCTTGGCCCCCCAAAGGTTCACAGATACGCAGTATTTT.

At least ten counts were recorded for this clonotype. V gene TRBV29-1 combines with J gene TRBJ2-3; TRBD2 matches 10 bases. The CDR3 is 13 amino acids. Trimming at V came to 7 bases and at J to 1 base, leaving 2 bases not matched to a gene. Germline CDR1 and CDR2: SQVTM and ANQGSEA. The CDR3 reads CSGLAGGTDTQYF. The CDR3, as DNA: TGCAGCGGTCTAGCGGGGGGCACAGATACGCAGTATTTT.

This clonotype showed up many times. This chain links TRBV20-1 with TRBJ2-7; 8 bases map to TRBD1. Trimming took 4 bases from V and 0 from J; bases not matched to a gene: 8. Per the germline V gene, CDR1 is DFQATT and CDR2 is SNEGSKA (reference sequence). The length of the CDR3 is 15 residues. The CDR3 DNA sequence: TGCAGTGCTATGCATAACGGACAGGGCTCCTACGAGCAGTACTTC. This encodes CSAMHNGQGSYEQYF.

Comments on this clonotype: A much larger clone sits a single nucleotide away, making a read error possible. J is TRBJ2-2 and V is TRBV6-8, with 7 bases fitting TRBD1. V shed 5 bases and J 4 bases; nucleotides not matched to a gene: 10. Germline CDR1 reads MNHGY; CDR2 reads SAAAGT. This CDR3 comprises 16 residues. CDR3 region: CASSATHRGSTGELFF. The CDR3 bases are TGTGCCAGCAGTGCCACTCACAGGGGAAGCACCGGGGAGCTGTTTTTT.

This clonotype was observed many times. The chain carries TRBV3-2 and TRBJ2-1; the table's D call, TRBD1, has no DNA check behind it. TRBV3-2 is deemed a pseudogene. The CDR3 runs to 16 residues. CDR3 protein: CASSQVATGGENEQFF. In nucleotides, the CDR3 is TGTGCCAGCAGCCAAGTGGCGACAGGGGGCGAAAATGAGCAGTTCTTC.

This clonotype was counted at least ten times. Written as DNA, the CDR3 is TGTGCCAGCAGTTTAGAGGGATGGGGGACCGGGGAGCTGTTTTTT. This translates into CASSLEGWGTGELFF. The gene calls are TRBV12-3 or TRBV12-4 and TRBJ2-2, with D perhaps TRBD1 or TRBD2 (5 bases each). The CDR3 spans 15 residues. The V end was cut by 1 base, the J end by 5 bases, with 11 bases between.

This clonotype has ten or more counts. This chain connects TRBV6-1 to TRBJ2-5; no definite D call. This CDR3 has 13 residues. V was cut by 6 bases and J by 7 bases, with 15 bases left in between. Germline assignment: CDR1 MNHNS and CDR2 SASEGT. CDR3 loop: CASRGSGHGTQYF. The DNA of the CDR3 is TGTGCCAGCAGGGGGTCTGGCCACGGGACCCAGTACTTC.

This clonotype has at least ten counts. The chain joins TRBV7-9 to TRBJ1-1; TRBD1 might be the D (5 bases). Germline CDR1 and CDR2: SEHNR and FQNEAQ (reference sequence). There are 13 residues in the CDR3. The germline V and J ends were trimmed by 1 base and 11 bases, with 14 bases remaining between them. The DNA for the CDR3 is TGTGCCAGCAGCTTAGAGGAGGGGACGGGGGCTTTCTTT. Residues: CASSLEEGTGAFF.

With regard to this clonotype: Its ends do not fully match the called genes, so a read error is possible. The CDR3 DNA reads TGCAGCGTTAAGACCCTCTACGAGCGGTACTTC. Translating gives CSVKTLYERYF. The rearrangement uses TRBV29-1 and TRBJ2-7, with D unclear. CDR1 SQVTM and CDR2 ANQGSEA come from the germline V gene. This CDR3 comprises 11 residues.

This clonotype was detected ten times or more. The chain employs TRBV29-1 and TRBJ1-1; D gene ambiguous. Per the germline V gene, CDR1 is SQVTM and CDR2 is ANQGSEA. CDR3 length equals 11 residues. CDR3 region: CSVINRESAFF. CDR3 sequence (DNA): TGCAGTGTAATTAATCGGGAATCGGCTTTCTTT.

This clonotype was seen at least ten times. The rearrangement uses TRBV29-1 and TRBJ1-5; no firm D call. Germline V gives CDR1 SQVTM, CDR2 ANQGSEA. V was pared by 3 bases and J by 0 bases, with 6 bases between. The CDR3 consists of 13 residues. CDR3 DNA sequence: TGCAGCGTTGAGCCCCGTAGCAATCAGCCCCAGCATTTT. It yields the protein CSVEPRSNQPQHF.

This clonotype has ten or more counts. The chain links TRBV28 to TRBJ1-5; 8 bases are a match to TRBD1. This CDR3 region has 14 residues. CDR1 is MDHEN, CDR2 SYDVKM, per germline. The V and J ends lost 7 bases and 6 bases, in that order; junction bases with no gene match: 8. The chain's CDR3 is CASTPLTGVQPQHF. CDR3 bases: TGTGCCAGCACGCCCTTGACAGGGGTTCAGCCCCAGCATTTT.

This clonotype showed up many times. The CDR3 region has the DNA TGTGCCACCAGCAGAGCCTCCGGGACAGGGGTGGGGAGTCAGCCCCAGCATTTT. Amino acid sequence: CATSRASGTGVGSQPQHF. This rearrangement joins TRBV15 to TRBJ1-5; 10 bases map to TRBD1. The CDR3 covers 18 residues. Germline V gene sequence: CDR1 LNHNV, CDR2 YYDKDF (reference sequence). The V and J ends lost 1 base and 6 bases, in that order; junction bases with no gene match: 12.

This clonotype was seen repeatedly, ten times or more. The CDR3 region is CSVEGQDTDTQYF. The CDR3 DNA follows: TGCAGCGTTGAAGGGCAGGACACAGATACGCAGTATTTT. V usage is TRBV29-1 and J usage is TRBJ2-3; D remains ambiguous. Germline-derived CDR1 and CDR2 are SQVTM and ANQGSEA. The CDR3 consists of 13 residues. The V and J ends lost 1 base and 2 bases respectively, with 7 bases between them.

As regards this clonotype: Given a much more abundant clone one base away, this may be a read error. The chain combines TRBV20-1 with TRBJ2-3, with a tentative D call TRBD2 (5 bases). The V end was cut by 0 bases, the J end by 3 bases, with 16 bases between. The CDR3 runs to 16 residues. Germline V gene sequence: CDR1 DFQATT, CDR2 SNEGSKA (reference sequence). CDR3 coding DNA: TGCAGTGCTAGAGATCCTGGCGGGTGGGAGACAGATACGCAGTATTTT. It encodes CSARDPGGWETDTQYF.

This clonotype has a handful of counts. Being one base from a much bigger clone, this may be a read error. The rearrangement uses TRBV7-2 and TRBJ2-3; maybe TRBD2 (6 bases). Germline V lookup: CDR1 SGHTA, CDR2 FQGNSA. The CDR3 is made up of 15 amino acids. CDR3 loop: CASSLSVTSTDAQYF. The CDR3 nucleotides are TGTGCCAGCAGCCTGTCAGTAACTAGCACAGATGCGCAGTATTTT.